These 20 T cell receptor beta chains were all obtained from the same sample, sequenced in a study of T cell clusters in autoimmune cytopenias. TRB was amplified from roughly 250 ng of peripheral blood genomic DNA per sample. TRB rearrangements were amplified by touch-down multiplex PCR with mixed TRB-A/B primers. TCRdb reprocessed the multiplex PCR reads and keeps a single row for each CDR3 protein, giving no DNA. The sample table sets out over 2,500 distinct CDR3 sequences. The sample comprised peripheral blood. The receptors were sampled from a human donor with an autoimmune cytopenia or autoimmune hepatitis (not recorded which).

Considering frequency, this clonotype is medium-sized (0.01 to 0.1%). This chain uses TRBV30 with TRBJ1-1; TCRdb names TRBD1, which stays unverified in the absence of DNA. The CDR3 spans 12 residues. Germline V gives CDR1 GTSNPN, CDR2 SVGIG (reference sequence). CDR3 protein: CARRVLNTEAFF.

Measured by frequency, this clonotype is medium-sized. The chain couples TRBV19 to TRBJ2-1; TCRdb outputs TRBD1, but without DNA this stays unchecked. The germline V gene has CDR1 LNHDA and CDR2 SQIVND (reference sequence). The CDR3 has 13 residues. This CDR3 reads CASSGGQLNEQFF.

Considering frequency, this clonotype is medium-sized. The V call is TRBV15, the J call TRBJ2-5. This CDR3 spans 16 amino acids. The germline V gene has CDR1 LNHNV and CDR2 YYDKDF (reference sequence). The CDR3 sequence: CATSRDVDGDQETQYF.

In terms of frequency, this clonotype is medium-sized (0.01 to 0.1%). This chain joins TRBV7-2 and TRBJ1-5; as DNA is missing, the TRBD1 call by TCRdb cannot be tested. Germline values: CDR1 SGHTA, CDR2 FQGNSA. CDR3 size: 16 residues. The CDR3 spells CASSFMGQGVNQPQHF.

This clonotype ranks as medium-sized in terms of frequency. The chain combines TRBV18 with TRBJ2-2; the D gene TCRdb calls, TRBD1, cannot be checked with no DNA. This CDR3 comprises 13 residues. In germline, CDR1 is KGHSH, CDR2 LQKENI. CDR3: CASSPPPAGELFF.

This clonotype is called medium-sized based on its frequency. The rearrangement joins TRBV4-3 to TRBJ1-2. Germline CDR1 LGHNA, CDR2 YSLEER. The CDR3 covers 15 residues. The chain's CDR3 is CASSQGRDGGGGYTF.

This clonotype is called medium-sized based on its frequency. The V and J genes are TRBV5-1 and TRBJ2-3. This CDR3 has 14 amino acids. Germline lookup yields CDR1 SGHRS and CDR2 YFSETQ. The CDR3 here is CASSLGRGTDTQYF.

Its frequency marks this clonotype as medium-sized. The rearrangement links TRBV18 to TRBJ1-2. The CDR3 spans 13 residues. Germline CDR1 is KGHSH and CDR2 is LQKENI. CDR3: CASSPQGRDGYTF.

In terms of frequency, this clonotype is medium-sized. This chain uses TRBV20-1 with TRBJ1-2; TCRdb names TRBD1, which stays unverified in the absence of DNA. Looked up from germline, CDR1 is DFQATT and CDR2 is SNEGSKA (reference sequence). This CDR3 is built from 13 residues. CDR3 loop: CSATTGALYGYTF.

In terms of frequency, this clonotype is medium-sized (0.01 to 0.1%). CDR3 sequence: CAWSGTGAYEQYF. The V gene is TRBV30, the J gene TRBJ2-7; TCRdb's assignment of TRBD1 cannot be checked, as there is no DNA. Germline CDR1 is GTSNPN and CDR2 is SVGIG (reference sequence). There are 13 residues in the CDR3.

By frequency, this clonotype is medium-sized. The chain combines TRBV12-3 or TRBV12-4 with TRBJ2-3; the TRBD2 assignment by TCRdb is unverifiable without DNA. The CDR3 is 14 amino acids. CDR3 sequence reads: CASSLGEDWNTQYF.

Measured by frequency, this clonotype is medium-sized (0.01 to 0.1%). The chain combines TRBV20-1 with TRBJ2-1; the D call of TRBD1 rests on TCRdb alone, since no DNA is present to check it. This CDR3 is 15 amino acids long. Germline V gene lookup returns CDR1 DFQATT and CDR2 SNEGSKA (reference sequence). The CDR3 here is CSARPSSGQYNEQFF.

This clonotype shows up as medium-sized by frequency. This chain connects TRBV4-2 to TRBJ1-1. The germline gives CDR1 LGHNA, CDR2 YNFKEQ. The CDR3 spans 13 residues. The CDR3 is CASSQNWRTEAFF.

This clonotype counts as medium-sized (0.01 to 0.1%) by frequency. This chain's CDR3 is CASSSTVETQYF. The rearrangement uses TRBV5-5 and TRBJ2-5. This CDR3 has 12 amino acids. Germline CDR1 is SGHKS and CDR2 is YYEKEE (reference sequence).

According to its frequency, this clonotype is medium-sized (0.01 to 0.1%). The CDR3 sequence is CASSYSVISGRRVNEQFF. The chain is built from TRBV6-5 and TRBJ2-1; checking the TCRdb D call of TRBD1 is not possible without DNA. CDR1 and CDR2 from the germline V gene are MNHEY and SVGAGI. CDR3 length equals 18 residues.

Its frequency marks this clonotype as medium-sized. The V and J genes are TRBV19 and TRBJ2-7; there is no DNA to check the TCRdb D call of TRBD1. Per the germline V gene, CDR1 is LNHDA and CDR2 is SQIVND (reference sequence). The CDR3 runs to 12 residues. The CDR3 protein is CASSPGAYEQYF.

In terms of frequency, this clonotype is medium-sized. The chain employs TRBV6-6 and TRBJ1-1. Germline V gene data show CDR1 as MNHNY and CDR2 as SVGAGI (reference sequence). The length of the CDR3 is 13 residues. CDR3 sequence reads: CASSYSDYTEAFF.

This clonotype is labeled medium-sized (0.01 to 0.1%) based on frequency. The V gene is TRBV7-9, the J gene TRBJ2-5; TCRdb names TRBD1, which stays unverified in the absence of DNA. The CDR3 sequence is 14 residues long. The V gene's germline CDR1 is SEHNR and CDR2 FQNEAQ (reference sequence). The CDR3: CASSPTGGGETQYF.

This clonotype is labeled medium-sized based on frequency. The CDR3 here is CASSIGLAASYEQYF. J is TRBJ2-7 and V is TRBV19; TCRdb's D call, TRBD2, is unchecked because there is no DNA. This CDR3 has 15 amino acids. CDR1 and CDR2 (germline): LNHDA, SQIVND (reference sequence).

This clonotype is medium-sized by frequency. This chain joins TRBV6-5 and TRBJ1-2; the D gene TCRdb calls, TRBD1, cannot be checked with no DNA. The germline CDR1 and CDR2 sequences are MNHEY and SVGAGI. This CDR3 region has 16 residues. The CDR3 protein is CASSYEGAHYNYGYTF.